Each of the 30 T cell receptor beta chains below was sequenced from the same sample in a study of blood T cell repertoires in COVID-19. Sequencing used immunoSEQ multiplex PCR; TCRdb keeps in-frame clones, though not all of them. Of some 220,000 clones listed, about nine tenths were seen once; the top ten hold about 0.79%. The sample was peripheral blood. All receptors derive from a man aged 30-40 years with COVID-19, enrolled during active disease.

The chain's CDR3 is CASSEKWDRDTGELFF. The CDR3 coding sequence is TGTGCCAGCAGCGAGAAATGGGACAGGGACACCGGGGAGCTGTTTTTT. The V call is TRBV9, the J call TRBJ2-2; 9 nucleotides align to TRBD1. The germline CDR1 and CDR2 sequences are SGDLS and YYNGEE. The CDR3 has 16 residues. Trimming at V came to 3 bases and at J to 3 bases, leaving 6 bases not matched to a gene.

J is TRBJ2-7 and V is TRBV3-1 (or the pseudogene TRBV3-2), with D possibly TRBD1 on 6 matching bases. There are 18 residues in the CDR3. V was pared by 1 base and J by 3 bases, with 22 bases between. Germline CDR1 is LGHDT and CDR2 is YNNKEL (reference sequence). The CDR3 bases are TGTGCCAGCAGCCAAGGGGGTACAGGGTTCCCACTTCTCTACGAGCAGTACTTC. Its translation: CASSQGGTGFPLLYEQYF.

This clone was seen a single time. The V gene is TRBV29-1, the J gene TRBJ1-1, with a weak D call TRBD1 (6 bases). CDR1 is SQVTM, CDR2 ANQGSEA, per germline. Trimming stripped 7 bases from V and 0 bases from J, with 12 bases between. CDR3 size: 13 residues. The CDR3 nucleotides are TGCAGCGCGCGACAGGACATGAACACTGAAGCTTTCTTT. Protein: CSARQDMNTEAFF.

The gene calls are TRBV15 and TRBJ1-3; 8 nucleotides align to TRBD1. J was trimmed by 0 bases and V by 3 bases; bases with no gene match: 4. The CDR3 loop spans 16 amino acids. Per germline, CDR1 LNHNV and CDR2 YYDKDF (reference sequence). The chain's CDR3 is CATSRDRDFSGNTIYF. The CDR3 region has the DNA TGTGCCACCAGCAGGGACAGGGATTTCTCTGGAAACACCATATATTTT.

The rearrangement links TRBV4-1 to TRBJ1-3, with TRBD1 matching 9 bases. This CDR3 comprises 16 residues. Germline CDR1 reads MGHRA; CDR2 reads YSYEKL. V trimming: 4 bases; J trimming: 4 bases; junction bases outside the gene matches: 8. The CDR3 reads CASSRLGQGVGNTIYF. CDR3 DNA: TGCGCCAGCAGCCGACTGGGACAGGGTGTCGGAAACACCATATATTTT.

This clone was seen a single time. CDR3 residues: CASSATGTANTGELFF. As DNA, the CDR3 is TGTGCCAGCTCAGCCACCGGGACAGCCAACACCGGGGAGCTGTTTTTT. The chain links TRBV18 to TRBJ2-2; TRBD1 matches at 7 bases. The CDR3 is 16 amino acids. J was trimmed by 2 bases and V by 5 bases; bases with no gene match: 8. Per germline, CDR1 KGHSH and CDR2 LQKENI.

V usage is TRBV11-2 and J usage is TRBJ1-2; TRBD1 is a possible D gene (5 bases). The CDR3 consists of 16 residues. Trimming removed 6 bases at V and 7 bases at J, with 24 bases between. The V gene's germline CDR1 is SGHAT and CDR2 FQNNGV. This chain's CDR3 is CASRPLQGPTLSGYTF. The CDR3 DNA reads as TGTGCCAGCAGACCCCTCCAGGGCCCCACTTTATCTGGCTACACCTTC.

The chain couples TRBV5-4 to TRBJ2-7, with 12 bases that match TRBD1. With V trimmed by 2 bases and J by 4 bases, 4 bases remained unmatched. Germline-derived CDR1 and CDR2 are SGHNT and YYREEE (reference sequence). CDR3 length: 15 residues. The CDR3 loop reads CASSFGTGGAYEQYF. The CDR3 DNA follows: TGTGCCAGCAGCTTCGGGACAGGGGGCGCATACGAGCAGTACTTC. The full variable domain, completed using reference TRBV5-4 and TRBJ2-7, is ETGVTQSPTHLIKTRGQQVTLRCSSQSGHNTVSWYQQALGQGPQFIFQYYREEENGRGNFPPRFSGLQFPNYSSELNVNALELDDSALYLCASSFGTGGAYEQYFGPGTRLTVT.

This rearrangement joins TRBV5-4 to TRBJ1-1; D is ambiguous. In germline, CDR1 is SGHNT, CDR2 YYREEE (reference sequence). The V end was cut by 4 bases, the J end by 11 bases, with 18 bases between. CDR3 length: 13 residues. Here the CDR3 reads CASSVGGRAEAFF. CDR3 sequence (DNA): TGTGCCAGCAGCGTTGGTGGCCGTGCGGAGGCTTTCTTT.

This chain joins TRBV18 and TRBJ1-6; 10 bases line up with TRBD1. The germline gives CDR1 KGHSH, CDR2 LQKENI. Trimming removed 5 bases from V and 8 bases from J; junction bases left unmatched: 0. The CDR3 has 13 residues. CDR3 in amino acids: CASSGTGDSPLHF. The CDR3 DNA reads TGTGCCAGCTCAGGGACAGGGGATTCACCCCTCCACTTT.

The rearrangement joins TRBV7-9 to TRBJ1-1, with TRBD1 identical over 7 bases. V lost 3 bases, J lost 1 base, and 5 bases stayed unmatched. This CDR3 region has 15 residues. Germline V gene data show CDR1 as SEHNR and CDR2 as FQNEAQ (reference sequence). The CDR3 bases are TGTGCCAGCAGCTTTGACAGGGCAACGAACACTGAAGCTTTCTTT. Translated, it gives CASSFDRATNTEAFF.

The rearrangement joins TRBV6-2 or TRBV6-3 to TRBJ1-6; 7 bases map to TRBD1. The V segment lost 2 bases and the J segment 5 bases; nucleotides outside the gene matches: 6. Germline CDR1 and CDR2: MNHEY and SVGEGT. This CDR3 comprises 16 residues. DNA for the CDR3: TGTGCCAGCAGTTACCCTGGGACAGCCAATAATTCACCCCTCCACTTT. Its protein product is CASSYPGTANNSPLHF.

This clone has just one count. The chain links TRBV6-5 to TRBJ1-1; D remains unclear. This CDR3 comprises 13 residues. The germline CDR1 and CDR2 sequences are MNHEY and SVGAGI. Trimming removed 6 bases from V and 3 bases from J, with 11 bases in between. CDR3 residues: CASRGRWDTEAFF. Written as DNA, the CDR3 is TGTGCCAGCAGGGGGAGGTGGGACACTGAAGCTTTCTTT.

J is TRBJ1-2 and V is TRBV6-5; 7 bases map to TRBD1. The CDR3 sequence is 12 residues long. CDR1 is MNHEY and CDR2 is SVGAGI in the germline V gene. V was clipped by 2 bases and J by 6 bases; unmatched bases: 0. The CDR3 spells CASSYGQDGYTF. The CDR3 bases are TGTGCCAGCAGTTACGGACAGGATGGCTACACCTTC.

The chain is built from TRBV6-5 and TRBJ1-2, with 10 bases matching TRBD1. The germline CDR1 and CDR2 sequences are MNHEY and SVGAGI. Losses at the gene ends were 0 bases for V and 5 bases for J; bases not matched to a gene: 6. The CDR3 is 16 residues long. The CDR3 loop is CASSYSSTGGNYGYTF. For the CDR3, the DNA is TGTGCCAGCAGTTACTCCTCGACAGGGGGCAATTATGGCTACACCTTC.

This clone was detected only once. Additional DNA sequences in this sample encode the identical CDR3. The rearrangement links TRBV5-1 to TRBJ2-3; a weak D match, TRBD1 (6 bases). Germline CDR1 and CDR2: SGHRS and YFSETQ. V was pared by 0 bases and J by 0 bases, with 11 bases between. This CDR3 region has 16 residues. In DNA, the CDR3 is TGCGCCAGCAGCTTGGGACAGGCTACTAGCACAGATACGCAGTATTTT. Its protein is CASSLGQATSTDTQYF. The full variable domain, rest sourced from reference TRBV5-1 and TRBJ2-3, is KAGVTQTPRYLIKTRGQQVTLSCSPISGHRSVSWYQQTPGQGLQFLFEYFSETQRNKGNFPGRFSGRQFSNSRSEMNVSTLELGDSALYLCASSLGQATSTDTQYFGPGTRLTVL.

The CDR3 region has the DNA TGTGCCAGTAGTATAGCACCGGGACAGGGGGCCTCAGAGACCCAGTACTTC. Amino acid sequence: CASSIAPGQGASETQYF. V is TRBV19 and J is TRBJ2-5, with 12 bases that match TRBD1. The CDR3 has 17 residues. CDR1 and CDR2 from the germline V gene are LNHDA and SQIVND (reference sequence). Trimming at V came to 1 base and at J to 4 bases, leaving 7 bases not matched to a gene.

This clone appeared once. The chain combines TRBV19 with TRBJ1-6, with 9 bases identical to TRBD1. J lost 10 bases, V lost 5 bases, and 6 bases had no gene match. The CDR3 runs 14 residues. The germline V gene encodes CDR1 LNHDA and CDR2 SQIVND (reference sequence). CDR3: CASSPTGGASPLHF. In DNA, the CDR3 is TGTGCCAGTAGTCCAACAGGGGGCGCGTCACCCCTCCACTTT. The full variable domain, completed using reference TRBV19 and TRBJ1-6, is DGGITQSPKYLFRKEGQNVTLSCEQNLNHDAMYWYRQDPGQGLRLIYYSQIVNDFQKGDIAEGYSVSREKKESFPLTVTSAQKNPTAFYLCASSPTGGASPLHFGNGTRLTVT.

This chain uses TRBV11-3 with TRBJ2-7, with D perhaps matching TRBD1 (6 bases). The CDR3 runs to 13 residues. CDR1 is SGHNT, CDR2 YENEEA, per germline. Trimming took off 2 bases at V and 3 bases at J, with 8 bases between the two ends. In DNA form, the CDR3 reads TGTGCCAGCAGCTTAACAGGGAACTACGAGCAGTACTTC. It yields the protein CASSLTGNYEQYF.

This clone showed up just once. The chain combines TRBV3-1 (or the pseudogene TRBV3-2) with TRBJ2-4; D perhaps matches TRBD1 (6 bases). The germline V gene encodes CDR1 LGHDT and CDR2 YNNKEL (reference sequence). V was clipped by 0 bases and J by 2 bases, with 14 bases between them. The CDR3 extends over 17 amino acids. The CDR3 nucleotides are TGTGCCAGCAGCCAAGATCTCAGGGGAAGGACCAAAAACATTCAGTACTTC. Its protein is CASSQDLRGRTKNIQYF.

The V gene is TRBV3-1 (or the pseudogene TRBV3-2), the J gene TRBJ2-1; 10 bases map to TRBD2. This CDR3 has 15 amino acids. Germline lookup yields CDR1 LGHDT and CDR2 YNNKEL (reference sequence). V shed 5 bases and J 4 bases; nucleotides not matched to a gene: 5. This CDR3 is CASSEQAGGYNEQFF. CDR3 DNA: TGTGCCAGCAGCGAACAAGCGGGGGGGTACAATGAGCAGTTCTTC.

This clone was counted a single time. The CDR3: CASSHLTQGTHEQYF. The CDR3 DNA sequence: TGCGCCAGCAGTCATCTAACACAGGGAACCCACGAGCAGTACTTC. The V call is TRBV5-1, the J call TRBJ2-7; the D gene is possibly TRBD1 (6 bases). The V end was cut by 5 bases, the J end by 5 bases, with 20 bases between. Germline lookup yields CDR1 SGHRS and CDR2 YFSETQ. The CDR3 sequence is 15 residues long.

CDR3 sequence: CSVGTHKEFYEQYF. CDR3 bases: TGCAGCGTTGGGACTCACAAAGAATTCTACGAGCAGTACTTC. The chain combines TRBV29-1 with TRBJ2-7, with D possibly being TRBD2 (5 bases). The germline V gene encodes CDR1 SQVTM and CDR2 ANQGSEA. The CDR3 totals 14 residues. Trimming left V 4 bases short and J 3 bases short, with 16 bases between.

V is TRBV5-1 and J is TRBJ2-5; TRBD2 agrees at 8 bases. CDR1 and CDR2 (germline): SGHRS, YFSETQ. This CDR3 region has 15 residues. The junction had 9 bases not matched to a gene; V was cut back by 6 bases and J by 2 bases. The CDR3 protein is CASTRGGAGQETQYF. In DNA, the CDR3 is TGCGCCAGCACCCGGGGGGGCGCGGGGCAAGAGACCCAGTACTTC.

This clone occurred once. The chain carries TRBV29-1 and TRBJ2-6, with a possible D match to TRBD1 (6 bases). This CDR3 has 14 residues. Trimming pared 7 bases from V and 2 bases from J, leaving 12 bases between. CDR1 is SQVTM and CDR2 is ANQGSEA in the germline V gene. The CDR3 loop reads CSAAQGTGANVLTF. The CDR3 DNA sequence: TGCAGCGCAGCACAGGGCACTGGGGCCAACGTCCTGACTTTC.

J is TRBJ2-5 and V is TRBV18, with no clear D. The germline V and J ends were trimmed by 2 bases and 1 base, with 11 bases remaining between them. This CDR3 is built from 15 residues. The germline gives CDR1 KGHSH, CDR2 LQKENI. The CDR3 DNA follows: TGTGCCAGCTCACCAGGGCTGGCCCGCCAAGAGACCCAGTACTTC. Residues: CASSPGLARQETQYF. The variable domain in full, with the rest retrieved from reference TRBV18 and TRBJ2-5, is NAGVMQNPRHLVRRRGQEARLRCSPMKGHSHVYWYRQLPEEGLKFMVYLQKENIIDESGMPKERFSAEFPKEGPSILRIQQVVRGDSAAYFCASSPGLARQETQYFGPGTRLLVL.

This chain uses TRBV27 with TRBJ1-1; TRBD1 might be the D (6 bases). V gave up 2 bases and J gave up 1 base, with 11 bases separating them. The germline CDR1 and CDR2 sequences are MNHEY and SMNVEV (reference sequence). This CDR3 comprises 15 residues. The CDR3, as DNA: TGTGCCAGCAGTTTAAACCCCAGGGGGAACACTGAAGCTTTCTTT. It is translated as CASSLNPRGNTEAFF.

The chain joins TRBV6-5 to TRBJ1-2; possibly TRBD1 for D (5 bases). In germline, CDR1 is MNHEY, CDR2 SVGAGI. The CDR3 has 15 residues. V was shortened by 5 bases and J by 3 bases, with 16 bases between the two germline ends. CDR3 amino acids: CASSNSGGYDYGYTF. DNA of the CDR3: TGTGCCAGCAGTAACAGTGGGGGGTACGACTATGGCTACACCTTC.

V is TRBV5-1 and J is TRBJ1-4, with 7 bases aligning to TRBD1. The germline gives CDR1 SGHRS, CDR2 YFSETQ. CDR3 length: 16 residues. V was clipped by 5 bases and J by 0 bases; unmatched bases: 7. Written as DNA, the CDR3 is TGCGCCAGCAGAACAGGGGCCATAGCAACTAATGAAAAACTGTTTTTT. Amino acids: CASRTGAIATNEKLFF. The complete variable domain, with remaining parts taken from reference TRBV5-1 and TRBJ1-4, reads KAGVTQTPRYLIKTRGQQVTLSCSPISGHRSVSWYQQTPGQGLQFLFEYFSETQRNKGNFPGRFSGRQFSNSRSEMNVSTLELGDSALYLCASRTGAIATNEKLFFGSGTQLSVL.

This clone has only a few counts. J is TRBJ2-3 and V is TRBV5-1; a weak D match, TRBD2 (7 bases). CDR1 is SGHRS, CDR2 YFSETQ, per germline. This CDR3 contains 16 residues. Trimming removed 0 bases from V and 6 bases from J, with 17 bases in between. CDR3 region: CASSLGAGASRDTQYF. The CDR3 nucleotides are TGCGCCAGCAGCTTGGGGGCGGGGGCCTCTAGGGATACGCAGTATTTT. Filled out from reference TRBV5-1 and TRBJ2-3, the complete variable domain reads KAGVTQTPRYLIKTRGQQVTLSCSPISGHRSVSWYQQTPGQGLQFLFEYFSETQRNKGNFPGRFSGRQFSNSRSEMNVSTLELGDSALYLCASSLGAGASRDTQYFGPGTRLTVL.